The 15 T cell receptor beta chains presented below share a single source sample, sequenced in a study of blood T cell repertoires in COVID-19. Generated by immunoSEQ multiplex PCR, the TCRdb table keeps only in-frame clones and is missing some. This sample has approximately 240,000 clones, with about four fifths found just once. Source material: peripheral blood. Receptor source: a man aged 50 to 59 with acute or convalescent COVID-19.

V gene TRBV30 combines with J gene TRBJ1-2; 8 bases match TRBD1. The CDR3 runs to 13 residues. The V gene's germline CDR1 is GTSNPN and CDR2 SVGIG (reference sequence). The junction had 10 bases not matched to a gene; V was cut back by 5 bases and J by 8 bases. CDR3 DNA sequence: TGTGCCTGGGACCAGACAGGGGCGGGAGGCTACACCTTC. Its protein is CAWDQTGAGGYTF. The whole variable domain, remainder taken from reference TRBV30 and TRBJ1-2, is SQTIHQWPATLVQPVGSPLSLECTVEGTSNPNLYWYRQAAGRGLQLLFYSVGIGQISSEVPQNLSASRPQDRQFILSSKKLLLSDSGFYLCAWDQTGAGGYTFGSGTRLTVV.

J is TRBJ1-5 and V is TRBV27; D unresolved. Germline CDR1 and CDR2: MNHEY and SMNVEV (reference sequence). This CDR3 has 13 amino acids. V gave up 2 bases and J gave up 5 bases, with 7 bases separating them. The CDR3 loop is CASSLPLHQPQHF. The CDR3, as DNA: TGTGCCAGCAGTTTACCTCTTCATCAGCCCCAGCATTTT.

The CDR3 coding sequence is TGTGCCAGCAGTTTAGGGACAGGGAAACAGCCCCAGCATTTT. As protein: CASSLGTGKQPQHF. The rearrangement uses TRBV27 and TRBJ1-5; TRBD1 matches at 9 bases. J lost 7 bases, V lost 2 bases, and 3 bases had no gene match. The length of the CDR3 is 14 residues. The germline CDR1 and CDR2 sequences are MNHEY and SMNVEV (reference sequence).

This chain joins TRBV28 and TRBJ1-1, with D maybe TRBD1 (6 bases). V dropped 7 bases and J dropped 3 bases, with 15 bases sitting between them. The CDR3 extends over 14 amino acids. Looked up from germline, CDR1 is MDHEN and CDR2 is SYDVKM. The CDR3 loop is CASTPGDRDTEAFF. In DNA, the CDR3 is TGTGCCAGCACTCCAGGGGATAGGGACACTGAAGCTTTCTTT.

This CDR3 reads CASSLVLGAGAFF. As DNA, the CDR3 is TGCGCCAGCAGCTTGGTGTTGGGTGCAGGAGCTTTCTTT. The chain joins TRBV5-1 to TRBJ1-1; D not resolved. This CDR3 spans 13 amino acids. Between the trimmed V and J ends, which lost 0 bases and 10 bases, there was a span of 13 bases. CDR1 is SGHRS and CDR2 is YFSETQ in the germline V gene.

This clone has a single count. The CDR3, as DNA: TGTGCCAGCAGTTTAAGGGCAGGGGCGGGAGCCTCCTACGAGCAGTACTTC. This sequence encodes CASSLRAGAGASYEQYF. V is TRBV27 and J is TRBJ2-7, with a possible D match to TRBD2 (7 bases). Germline V gene data show CDR1 as MNHEY and CDR2 as SMNVEV (reference sequence). The length of the CDR3 is 17 residues. Deletions cut 2 bases from V and 0 bases from J, with 17 bases between.

The chain employs TRBV2 and TRBJ1-2; possibly TRBD1 for D (6 bases). The CDR3 has 11 residues. Germline V gene lookup returns CDR1 SNHLY and CDR2 FYNNEI. The germline V and J ends were trimmed by 7 bases and 13 bases, with 16 bases remaining between them. CDR3 nucleotides: TGTGCCAGCAACCGGGACATCTCTACCACCTTC. Its protein product is CASNRDISTTF.

This clone was counted a single time. The chain combines TRBV5-1 with TRBJ1-2, with D perhaps TRBD1 (6 bases). V lost 3 bases and J lost 2, with 14 bases in between. This CDR3 has 15 amino acids. Germline assignment: CDR1 SGHRS and CDR2 YFSETQ. For the CDR3, the DNA is TGCGCCAGCAGCTCGAACAGGGTGGAGAACTATGGCTACACCTTC. Translating gives CASSSNRVENYGYTF.

V gene TRBV6-5 combines with J gene TRBJ1-2; D is unclear. The germline gives CDR1 MNHEY, CDR2 SVGAGI. V was clipped by 5 bases and J by 8 bases, with 15 bases between them. The CDR3 is made up of 13 amino acids. CDR3 bases: TGTGCCAGCAGTACGATGGGAGGGTACGGCTACACCTTC. Protein sequence: CASSTMGGYGYTF.

The chain carries TRBV9 and TRBJ2-3; 10 bases are a match to TRBD2. V gave up 0 bases and J gave up 3 bases; unmatched junction bases: 4. This CDR3 spans 16 amino acids. Looked up from germline, CDR1 is SGDLS and CDR2 is YYNGEE. The DNA for the CDR3 is TGTGCCAGCAGCGTAGGGCTAGCGGGAGAAACAGATACGCAGTATTTT. Translating it yields CASSVGLAGETDTQYF.

This clone was picked up one time. A junction boundary mismatches the germline segment, possibly from a read error. The chain joins TRBV2 to TRBJ1-3; D remains ambiguous. Germline V gives CDR1 SNHLY, CDR2 FYNNEI. The CDR3 length is 13 residues. DNA of the CDR3: TGTGCTAGCATGGAGAGCTCTGGAAACACCATATATTTT. It specifies CASMESSGNTIYF. The complete variable domain, with remaining parts taken from reference TRBV2 and TRBJ1-3, reads EPEVTQTPSHQVTQMGQEVILRCVPISNHLYFYWYRQILGQKVEFLVSFYNNEISEKSEIFDDQFSVERPDGSNFTLKIRSTKLEDSAMYFCASMESSGNTIYFGEGSWLTVV.

This chain connects TRBV5-1 to TRBJ1-2; 11 bases line up with TRBD1. V was pared by 4 bases and J by 7 bases, with 6 bases of the junction left unmatched. This CDR3 comprises 14 residues. CDR1 SGHRS and CDR2 YFSETQ come from the germline V gene. CDR3 coding DNA: TGCGCCAGCAGCCTCGGACAGGGGGCGGTTGGCTACACCTTC. Protein product: CASSLGQGAVGYTF.

The chain carries TRBV5-6 and TRBJ1-6; D is perhaps TRBD1 (5 bases). Trimming pared 0 bases from V and 6 bases from J, leaving 10 bases between. The CDR3 is made up of 15 amino acids. CDR1 is SGHDT, CDR2 YYEEEE, per germline. CDR3 in amino acids: CASSLGARGNSPLHF. The CDR3 DNA is TGTGCCAGCAGCTTGGGCGCAAGGGGTAATTCACCCCTCCACTTT.

This rearrangement joins TRBV3-1 (or the pseudogene TRBV3-2) to TRBJ2-2; the D gene is possibly TRBD1 (5 bases). This CDR3 is 17 amino acids long. V shed 1 base and J shed 5 bases, with 17 bases lying between them. The germline CDR1 and CDR2 sequences are LGHDT and YNNKEL (reference sequence). The CDR3 here is CASSQGLLHQGTGELFF. Here the CDR3 DNA reads TGTGCCAGCAGCCAAGGTCTTCTGCACCAGGGTACCGGGGAGCTGTTTTTT.

This clone was found a few times. The genes are TRBV10-1 and TRBJ2-3, with D uncertain. Germline CDR1 reads WNHNN; CDR2 reads SYGVQD (reference sequence). V lost 1 base to trimming and J lost 6 bases, with 5 bases between them. The CDR3 loop spans 12 amino acids. The CDR3 reads CASSELRDTQYF. The CDR3 region has the DNA TGCGCCAGCAGTGAGTTGAGGGATACGCAGTATTTT.